What follows is one T cell receptor (beta chain) and its context. This specimen belongs to a study of tumour-infiltrating T cells in Burkitt lymphoma. Study background: Overall and progression-free survival were predicted by productive clonality.

V was pared by 4 bases and J by 3 bases, with 10 bases between. The germline V gene has CDR1 SGHTA and CDR2 FQGNSA. The CDR3 length is 13 residues. Libraries were prepared by immunoSEQ multiplex PCR; TCRdb keeps only in-frame clonotypes and omits some of them. The sample carries about 4,400 clones, around 80% recorded once. This sequence originates from a human donor with diffuse large B-cell lymphoma. Some clones in this sample may be carry-over from other donors' samples. This chain joins TRBV7-2 and TRBJ2-7; D may be TRBD1 (6 bases). Sequencing was performed on tumor tissue. CDR3 sequence (DNA): TGTGCCAGCAGCTCTAGGGGGAGCTACGAGCAGTACTTC. It translates to CASSSRGSYEQYF. Full variable domain (remainder filled in from reference TRBV7-2 and TRBJ2-7): GAGVSQSPSNKVTEKGKDVELRCDPISGHTALYWYRQSLGQGLEFLIYFQGNSAPDKSGLPSDRFSAERTGGSVSTLTIQRTQQEDSAVYLCASSSRGSYEQYFGPGTRLTVT.